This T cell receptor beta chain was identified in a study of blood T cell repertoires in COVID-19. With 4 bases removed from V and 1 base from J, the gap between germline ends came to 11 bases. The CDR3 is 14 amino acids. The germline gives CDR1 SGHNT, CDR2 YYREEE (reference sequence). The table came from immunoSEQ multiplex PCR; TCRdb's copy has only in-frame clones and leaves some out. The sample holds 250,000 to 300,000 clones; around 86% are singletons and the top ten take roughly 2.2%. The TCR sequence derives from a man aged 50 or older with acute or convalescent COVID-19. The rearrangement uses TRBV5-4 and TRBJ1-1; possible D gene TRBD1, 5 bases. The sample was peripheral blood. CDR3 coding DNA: TGTGCCAGCAGCCCGGTAACAGGGAACACTGAAGCTTTCTTT. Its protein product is CASSPVTGNTEAFF.